This TCR beta chain was captured by sequencing in a study of cytomegalovirus exposure and HLA in healthy donors (dated by TCRdb to 2015 to 2018). For the study in its entirety: In an earlier analysis of 550 to 750 of the donors, 276 Gb of sequence data and 90 million to 120 million unique TCR beta sequences from about 190 million T cells were reported. An early release covering roughly 600 HLA-typed donors comprised 250 to 350 gigabases of sequencing data and 85 million to 100 million unique TCR sequences. The genetic ancestry cluster associated with self-reported Caucasian donors included roughly 84% of the roughly 410 genotyped donors. The study aimed to test whether cataloging public T cell receptors could reveal signatures of past pathogen exposure. Using immunosequencing, the study profiled T cell repertoires from fewer than 850 subjects and related those repertoires to cytomegalovirus serostatus. A separate validation cohort of roughly 130 different subjects was used in addition to the approximately 670-subject first cohort. To predict cytomegalovirus infection status, the study combined high-throughput TCR immunosequencing, statistical association of individual TCRs with disease status, and machine learning. To study patterns of TCR occurrence, a later analysis re-analyzed previously published TCR beta repertoires from around 660 donors and added high-resolution HLA genotyping. The later analysis used no new phenotypic data to find candidate immune exposures, relying instead on TCR beta sequences and their occurrence across donors. In an earlier analysis of 500 to 650 of the donors, high-throughput TCR beta sequencing was used to judge whether each TCR beta V gene segment behaved as functional or pseudogenic. Donor age, sex, ethnicity and CMV serostatus were compiled together with the repertoire data. In a later genetic analysis, genome-wide SNP genotypes for about 55% of the 666 donors were used, and that subset was treated as a discovery cohort. Every repertoire in the discovery cohort had been generated on one and the same sequencing platform. HLA typing included class I and class II loci at four-digit resolution. The number of donors typed differed by locus, with roughly 629-640 for A, B, C, DRB1 and DQB1, 522 for DQA1, over 600 for DPA1, and around 450 for DPB1. A few DR-DQ haplotypes were treated as single units for association and clustering because of strong linkage in the cohort. On average, roughly 240,000 unique TCR beta nucleotide sequences were sequenced per donor among 350 to 400 genotyped donors of the cohort, with roughly 19% of those sequences being non-productive.

The paper's findings and limits, for the study overall: In a later analysis, HLA-associated TCR beta chains were found to be more clonally expanded and to have lower generation probabilities than equally common non-associated chains. Because counts were too low, seventeen rarely observed V segments, including chromosome 9 orphons, were left out of the earlier analysis of a few hundred of the donors. Several of the top co-occurrence clusters appeared to be linked to parvovirus B19, influenza, CMV and Epstein-Barr virus, according to a later analysis. Only TCR beta chains were sequenced in this cohort, and the absence of alpha or paired-chain data limited detectable features. According to a later genetic analysis, donors in an Asian-associated ancestry cluster had fewer N-insertions in productive TCRs than the roughly 670-donor mean. A group of highly shared sequence variants was considered likely to be a technical artifact of the sequencing pipeline. In an earlier analysis of some 500 of the donors, most TCR beta V segments appeared in productive rearrangements about 87% or about 30% of the time, broadly matching IMGT annotations. In vitro tests confirmed that three of the cytomegalovirus-associated TCR beta chains recognize cytomegalovirus antigens. The 87-base-pair reads could not distinguish some IMGT-functional V segments, including TRBV6-2 and TRBV6-3, so those segments were excluded. Linkage disequilibrium might explain the correlated functional status among segregating V segments, but an unknown experimental factor could not be ruled out. Across donors, most TCR sequences were observed very rarely, whereas some public TCRs were present in many individuals. When HLA alleles, especially DR and DQ, strongly co-occurred, attributing TCR associations to individual alleles was difficult. The only immune exposure information available for the cohort was CMV serostatus. V-gene and J-gene trimming of TCR beta chains was associated with a missense DCLRE1C variant in a later genetic analysis, and the association was replicated in an independent cohort. Because HLA typing was missing for some donors at each locus, association tests included only the typed subset. A later analysis associated 17,000 or so TCR beta sequences with specific HLA alleles at a false discovery rate of 0.05. A total of fewer than 200 TCR beta chains were listed by the study as associated with cytomegalovirus. Roughly uniform sequencing depth across donors was assumed in presence/absence analyses, although this assumption may not hold. A later analysis found that TCR association rates varied across HLA loci, with DRB1 alleles showing the most associated TCRs and HLA-C alleles the fewest. The classifier was reported to diagnose cytomegalovirus status with high specificity and sensitivity in both the original cohort and the validation cohort. According to a later analysis, most CMV-associated TCR beta chains appeared to be HLA-restricted, and the HLA associations seemed to be driven largely by CMV exposure. A further reported finding was that TCR beta sequences accurately predicted the HLA-A and HLA-B alleles for most subjects in the first cohort. The authors suggested that the approach could potentially be extended to other disease states and immunological phenotypes.

CDR1 GTSNPN and CDR2 SVGIG were looked up in the germline V gene (reference sequence). V lost 2 bases and J lost 2 bases, and the count of bases not matched to a germline gene is 7. The CDR3 has 15 amino acids, counting the end cysteine and phenylalanine. This entry keeps only the CDR3 DNA: 45 bases, framed from base 1. Library preparation was by the immunoSEQ multiplex PCR assay. A mixture of 60 forward primers for TCR Vbeta segments and 13 reverse primers for TCR Jbeta segments was used in the multiplex PCR. The CDR3 region of rearranged TCR beta genes was amplified from genomic DNA by a multiplex PCR assay. On the Illumina HiSeq System, the amplified TCR beta libraries were sequenced as 87-base-pair reads. The original methods were these. Across the 600 to 700 repertoires, a later analysis counted roughly 77 million unique TCR beta chains, roughly 11 million of which were shared by at least two donors. To remove PCR and sequencing errors, raw reads were error-corrected and collapsed into unique sequences using a nearest-neighbor algorithm that merged closely related sequences. To assign V, D and J gene segments, CDR3 sequences were aligned to IMGT reference sequences. For a sequence to be retained, at least a six-nucleotide match to both a V gene segment and a J gene segment was required. Rearrangements were classified as productive when the CDR3 lacked stop codons and remained in frame with V and J, and all other rearrangements were classified as non-productive. Following IMGT convention, CDR3 was defined as the stretch from the second conserved V-encoded cysteine up to the conserved J-encoded phenylalanine. The earlier analysis of roughly 590 of the donors excluded sequences that lacked an unambiguous match to a single V gene segment. In an earlier analysis of a few hundred of the donors, V segments were called functional above 56.7% productive rearrangements and were called segregating when the between-donor standard deviation exceeded 5%. To diagnose cytomegalovirus status from the catalog of TCR beta chain sequences, a statistical classification framework was built. A later analysis assigned V and J genes by comparing TCR nucleotide sequences with IMGT/GENE-DB human TR gene sequences. Using the TCRdist pipeline, a later analysis assigned CDR3 sequences along with most-parsimonious VDJ recombination scenarios. In a later analysis, each TCR beta chain was defined by its CDR3 amino acid sequence together with its V-gene family, and reads lacking a unique V-gene family were excluded. A later analysis removed 600 or so highly shared, low-generation-probability nucleotide sequences to deal with suspected cross-contamination and a sequencing artifact. A later analysis calculated a clonal expansion index for each public chain from normalized within-repertoire ranks of inferred template counts. In a later analysis, generation probabilities were computed using a VDJ recombination model fitted to out-of-frame rearrangements, and the results were checked against IGoR. In a later analysis, TCR-TCR, TCR-HLA and TCR-CMV co-occurrence was scored with hypergeometric tests, and a repertoire-size bias correction was applied to TCR pairs. A later analysis estimated false discovery rates by permuting HLA or CMV assignments 20 times. A later analysis grouped co-occurring TCRs with DBSCAN, adding TCRdist sequence similarity when clustering within HLA-allele-positive subsets. Repertoires with fewer than 30,000 or more than 120,000 public chains were left out of co-occurrence clustering, as were about five repertoires with anomalous nucleotide sharing. TCRdb's version of the immuneACCESS table is confined to in-frame rearrangements and falls short of the full clone set. An unresolved V gene accounts for under half of the shortfall where checked; the remainder is of unknown origin. D and trimming were read from the DNA, whereas the V and J calls and clone size are those reported in that table. The sample records tens of thousands of clones, under 90% of which are singletons. The ten largest clones represent 3.8% of the sample.

The cohort consisted of 600 to 700 healthy bone marrow donors. At the time of sampling, every cohort member was nominally healthy, though immune exposures that went unrecorded were likely present. The donor tested CMV seronegative, placing the donor among the 350 or so seronegative members of the cohort. Each donor provided a peripheral blood sample, and peripheral blood mononuclear cells were used for TCR beta sequencing. Genomic DNA extraction from the blood cell samples was performed with the Qiagen DNeasy Blood Extraction Kit. Comment on this clone: Its antigen specificity is not known. The record has no base qualities; no much larger clone is one base away.

The V gene is TRBV30 and the J gene is TRBJ1-2; TRBD1 agrees with 8 junctional bases. Sequencing input: PBMCs. The clonotype was recovered from a man aged 45-60 years in good health and CMV-seronegative. The CDR3: CAWSPFPGGNYGYTF. In nucleotide form, the sequence is TGTGCCTGGAGTCCCTTTCCAGGGGGCAACTATGGCTACACCTTC.